This paragraph covers one TCR beta chain sequence. This entry comes from a study of regulatory T cells in long-lasting Graves disease. Time point described: persistent/refractory GD, antithyroid drugs over 5 years with positive TRAb. TCR sequences were obtained from RNA taken from PBMCs. Combining iRepertoire HTBI primers with Arm-PCR of CDR3 regions, the authors built TCR beta libraries. TCRdb redid the calling of the multiplex PCR reads with MiXCR, one entry per CDR3 protein. The sample lists 350,000 to 450,000 distinct CDR3 sequences, roughly 21% seen once, with more than 13% in the top ten. CDR3 length: 15 amino acids. Germline V gene data show CDR1 as MDHEN and CDR2 as SYDVKM. Trimming took 3 bases from V and 3 from J, leaving 11 bases between them.

The rearrangement uses TRBV28 and TRBJ1-4; D is perhaps TRBD1 (5 bases). This TCR was recovered from a female donor with Graves disease. The source material was peripheral blood mononuclear cells (PBMCs), sampled when the disease was refractory, from a patient treated with antithyroid drugs. DNA of the CDR3: TGTGCCAGCAGTTTGATGGGGGGTTCTAATGAAAAACTGTTTTTT. Translating it yields CASSLMGGSNEKLFF.